This TCR beta chain appears in the sequencing data of a study of T cell responses to AZD1222 COVID-19 vaccine. As concerns this clone: The target antigen is unknown.

Study-level results: The repertoires were collected only after the peak T cell response. Increases in Spike-specific TCR breadth and depth were seen after two AZD1222 doses.

Data came from immunoSEQ multiplex PCR; TCRdb stores just in-frame clones and leaves some out. The repertoire includes about 160,000 clones, about nine tenths of them detected once, and approximately 5.7% sits in the top ten. The CDR3 loop spans 15 amino acids. V was pared by 5 bases and J by 3 bases, with 10 bases of the junction left unmatched. Germline V lookup: CDR1 LNHDA, CDR2 SQIVND (reference sequence). Here the sequenced sample was peripheral blood, taken on day 0 of AZD1222 vaccination. The TCR sequence derives from an adult in good health. V and J are TRBV19 and TRBJ2-7; the match to TRBD2 covers 7 bases. For the CDR3, the DNA is TGTGCCAGTAGTCGAGGCGAGCGGGAATTCTACGAGCAGTACTTC. Translating gives CASSRGEREFYEQYF. Full variable domain (rest looked up from reference TRBV19 and TRBJ2-7): DGGITQSPKYLFRKEGQNVTLSCEQNLNHDAMYWYRQDPGQGLRLIYYSQIVNDFQKGDIAEGYSVSREKKESFPLTVTSAQKNPTAFYLCASSRGEREFYEQYFGPGTRLTVT.